The source of this T cell receptor (beta chain) is a study of cytomegalovirus exposure and HLA in healthy donors. It was with 60 Vbeta and 13 Jbeta primers that the PCR ran. The method was immunoSEQ multiplex PCR; TCRdb's version includes in-frame clones alone and lacks a portion of them. This table holds about 190,000 clones, about 81% found once. Sequenced material: PBMCs. The sequence was obtained from a woman aged 18-29 years in good health and CMV-seronegative.

CDR3 nucleotides: TGTGCCAGCAGTTATCAGTACGAGCAGTACTTC. Encoded protein: CASSYQYEQYF. This chain uses TRBV6-5 with TRBJ2-7, with D unclear. Trimming took 3 bases from V and 4 from J, leaving 4 bases between them. Germline CDR1 and CDR2: MNHEY and SVGAGI. The CDR3 has 11 amino acids.